This T cell receptor (beta chain) appears in the sequencing data of a study of identical twins. Overall study results and limits: The models systematically underestimated how much out-of-frame TCR alpha was shared in monozygotic twins.

To note about this clonotype: Its target is not known.

TCRdb itself ran the 5' RACE reads through MiXCR, one entry per CDR3 protein. The profile shows some 250,000 distinct CDR3 sequences, 5.5% to 7.5% of them singletons. The same sample was also used in a study of T cells expressing NK-cell markers. That work adds: One of the eight sequenced donors was seronegative, whereas the other seven were HCMV-seropositive.

The sequencing sample was made of CD8+ T cells sorted from blood. The TCR comes from a woman younger than 30 in good health.

Here the CDR3 reads CASSSEGSYNEQFF. The CDR3 bases are TGTGCCAGCAGCTCCGAAGGCTCCTACAATGAGCAGTTCTTC. The genes are TRBV11-2 and TRBJ2-1; D gene unclear. The V end lost 4 bases, the J end lost 0 bases, and 7 bases lay between the germline ends. Germline values: CDR1 SGHAT, CDR2 FQNNGV. CDR3 length equals 14 residues.